Given below is one T cell receptor beta chain in context. Antigen specificity is unknown. Relative to the germline gene, one junction end is altered; a read error may explain this. This CDR3 has 15 residues. The V gene's germline CDR1 is SEHNR and CDR2 FQNEAQ (reference sequence). The sample comes from a study of cytomegalovirus exposure and HLA in healthy donors. Whole-study context: Clustering assigned about 80% of the 350 to 400 genotyped donors to the Caucasian-associated ancestry cluster.

The PCR ran on 60 Vbeta and 13 Jbeta primers. Method: immunoSEQ multiplex PCR; TCRdb's copy keeps in-frame clones and lacks some. This sample has roughly 100,000 clones, with about four fifths found just once. Findings of the study overall: Per a later analysis, fewer than 20,000 TCR beta sequences showed association with HLA alleles at 0.05 false discovery rate.

The sequenced sample consisted of PBMCs. This receptor was obtained from a man younger than 40 in good health and CMV-seronegative. V usage is TRBV7-9 and J usage is TRBJ1-5; D is undetermined. The CDR3 sequence: CSSSPSGGENQPQHF. CDR3 nucleotides: TGTTCCAGCAGCCCCTCGGGTGGGGAGAATCAGCCCCAGCATTTT. The entire variable domain, with the rest obtained from reference TRBV7-9 and TRBJ1-5, is as follows: DTGVSQNPRHKITKRGQNVTFRCDPISEHNRLYWYRQTLGQGPEFLTYFQNEAQLEKSRLLSDRFSAERPKGSFSTLEIQRTEQGDSAMYLCSSSPSGGENQPQHFGDGTRLSIL.